Below are 32 T cell receptor beta chains sequenced from a single sample in a study of blood T cell repertoires in COVID-19. The table came from immunoSEQ multiplex PCR; TCRdb's copy has only in-frame clones and leaves some out. The data show hundreds of thousands of clones, roughly 88% seen once. The sample was peripheral blood. The receptors come from a woman aged 25-40 years with acute or convalescent COVID-19.

The V gene is TRBV14, the J gene TRBJ2-3; possible D gene TRBD1, 5 bases. This CDR3 has 15 amino acids. Germline V gene sequence: CDR1 SGHDN, CDR2 FVKESK. The germline V and J ends were trimmed by 0 bases and 3 bases, with 10 bases remaining between them. CDR3 nucleotide sequence: TGTGCCAGCAGCCAAGAAAGACAGTGGACAGATACGCAGTATTTT. It encodes CASSQERQWTDTQYF.

This chain connects TRBV10-3 to TRBJ1-2; D remains ambiguous. Trimming removed 2 bases from V and 8 bases from J, with 18 bases in between. The CDR3 covers 15 residues. CDR1 and CDR2 (germline): ENHRY, SYGVKD. The DNA for the CDR3 is TGTGCCATCAGTGAGGTAGTGACCCGCGCGGAGGGCTACACCTTC. It translates to CAISEVVTRAEGYTF.

The chain couples TRBV7-6 to TRBJ2-7, with 8 bases matching TRBD2. The J segment lost 7 bases and the V segment lost 1 base, leaving 6 bases of the junction unmatched. Germline CDR1 is SGHVS and CDR2 is FNYEAQ. This CDR3 is 14 amino acids long. Written as DNA, the CDR3 is TGTGCCAGCAGCTTAGGACGGACTAGCCGGGAGCAGTACTTC. It yields the protein CASSLGRTSREQYF.

The V call is TRBV14, the J call TRBJ1-3; D remains unclear. The CDR3 covers 15 residues. From germline, CDR1 is SGHDN and CDR2 FVKESK. V gave up 0 bases and J gave up 4 bases, with 10 bases separating them. In DNA, the CDR3 is TGTGCCAGCAGCCAAGAGCCCTGGAGGGGAAACACCATATATTTT. Its protein is CASSQEPWRGNTIYF.

The chain recombines TRBV9 with TRBJ2-1; D unresolved. CDR1 and CDR2 (germline): SGDLS, YYNGEE. V was shortened by 0 bases and J by 1 base, with 8 bases between the two germline ends. The CDR3 extends over 15 amino acids. CDR3 DNA sequence: TGTGCCAGCAGCGTAGCAGTCGGGTCCTACAATGAGCAGTTCTTC. Amino acid sequence: CASSVAVGSYNEQFF.

V is TRBV5-1 and J is TRBJ2-7, with a tentative D call TRBD1 (6 bases). Germline V gives CDR1 SGHRS, CDR2 YFSETQ. CDR3 size: 14 residues. Trimming shortened V by 0 bases and J by 4 bases, and 11 bases separated the two germline ends. The CDR3 bases are TGCGCCAGCAGCTTGGACAGGGAGAGGTACGAGCAGTACTTC. It codes for CASSLDRERYEQYF.

J is TRBJ1-5 and V is TRBV19; 9 positions agree with TRBD1. This CDR3 is 15 amino acids long. Trimming removed 6 bases from V and 7 bases from J; junction bases left unmatched: 10. Per the germline V gene, CDR1 is LNHDA and CDR2 is SQIVND (reference sequence). The CDR3 reads CASRKQGALGQPQHF. Written as DNA, the CDR3 is TGTGCCAGTAGGAAACAGGGGGCGCTCGGCCAGCCCCAGCATTTT.

The chain recombines TRBV10-3 with TRBJ2-7; D ambiguous. The ends were cut back, 2 bases at V and 9 bases at J, with 8 bases in the middle. The CDR3 is made up of 11 amino acids. Germline V lookup: CDR1 ENHRY, CDR2 SYGVKD. The DNA for the CDR3 is TGTGCCATCAGTGAGCCCCCCGGGCAGTACTTC. This gives the protein CAISEPPGQYF.

The V call is TRBV2, the J call TRBJ2-2; TRBD1 agrees at 9 bases. The length of the CDR3 is 15 residues. Unmatched junction bases numbered 4, after V lost 7 bases and J lost 1 base. Germline CDR1 reads SNHLY; CDR2 reads FYNNEI. CDR3 residues: CASKKGQGNTGELFF. In DNA form, the CDR3 reads TGTGCCAGCAAAAAGGGACAGGGGAACACCGGGGAGCTGTTTTTT.

The gene calls are TRBV30 and TRBJ1-3, with a possible D match to TRBD1 (6 bases). CDR1 and CDR2 (germline): GTSNPN, SVGIG (reference sequence). Trimming removed 5 bases from V and 2 bases from J, with 16 bases in between. The CDR3 runs to 15 residues. CDR3 protein: CAWETNQGPGNTIYF. The CDR3, as DNA: TGTGCCTGGGAAACAAACCAGGGGCCTGGAAACACCATATATTTT.

This chain's CDR3 is CASSLAGVGYTF. CDR3 in DNA: TGTGCCAGCAGCTTAGCAGGGGTCGGCTACACCTTC. The chain couples TRBV7-9 to TRBJ1-2; D may be TRBD1 (5 bases). Trimming removed 0 bases at V and 8 bases at J, with 7 bases between. This CDR3 has 12 residues. Germline values: CDR1 SEHNR, CDR2 FQNEAQ (reference sequence). Complete variable domain (other parts from reference TRBV7-9 and TRBJ1-2): DTGVSQNPRHKITKRGQNVTFRCDPISEHNRLYWYRQTLGQGPEFLTYFQNEAQLEKSRLLSDRFSAERPKGSFSTLEIQRTEQGDSAMYLCASSLAGVGYTFGSGTRLTVV.

The CDR3: CASSPGNRPGGQETQYF. CDR3 in DNA: TGCGCCAGCAGCCCAGGCAACCGGCCGGGAGGTCAGGAGACCCAGTACTTC. This chain uses TRBV5-1 with TRBJ2-5, with 7 bases identical to TRBD2. Germline V lookup: CDR1 SGHRS, CDR2 YFSETQ. Germline trimming cut 4 bases from V and 5 bases from J; bases unmatched to any gene: 17. The CDR3 runs 17 residues.

V gene TRBV5-1 combines with J gene TRBJ1-1; TRBD1 is a possible D gene (6 bases). The CDR3 loop spans 14 amino acids. The V end was cut by 1 base, the J end by 0 bases, with 7 bases between. Germline lookup yields CDR1 SGHRS and CDR2 YFSETQ. The CDR3: CASSLTGLNTEAFF. As DNA, the CDR3 is TGCGCCAGCAGCTTGACAGGGCTGAACACTGAAGCTTTCTTT.

The chain links TRBV12-3 or TRBV12-4 to TRBJ1-1; perhaps TRBD1 as D (6 bases). V was cut by 7 bases and J by 6 bases, with 15 bases left in between. The CDR3 has 13 amino acids. In nucleotides, the CDR3 is TGTGCCAGCACCCTACAGGGAATGGCTGAAGCTTTCTTT. It specifies CASTLQGMAEAFF.

The genes are TRBV3-1 (or the pseudogene TRBV3-2) and TRBJ2-1, with D unresolved. CDR3 length: 15 amino acids. V shed 3 bases and J shed 7 bases, with 16 bases lying between them. Per germline, CDR1 LGHDT and CDR2 YNNKEL (reference sequence). CDR3 protein: CASSHRHPGRNEQFF. CDR3 in DNA: TGTGCCAGCAGCCACAGACACCCCGGAAGGAATGAGCAGTTCTTC.

The chain couples TRBV19 to TRBJ2-7, with 8 nucleotides matching TRBD2. Germline V gives CDR1 LNHDA, CDR2 SQIVND (reference sequence). The CDR3 spans 14 residues. V shed 1 base, J shed 4 bases, and the junction held 3 bases outside the gene matches. The CDR3 coding sequence is TGTGCCAGTAGTATAGCGGGAGGGCCGTACGAGCAGTACTTC. Its protein product is CASSIAGGPYEQYF.

This chain connects TRBV11-3 to TRBJ2-4, with D uncertain. The CDR3 runs 12 residues. The germline CDR1 and CDR2 sequences are SGHNT and YENEEA. The V end was cut by 5 bases, the J end by 5 bases, with 7 bases between. CDR3 residues: CASSQTENIQYF. DNA for the CDR3: TGTGCCAGCAGCCAAACGGAAAACATTCAGTACTTC.

Of note for this clone: This CDR3 is also generated by other DNA sequences in the sample. The V call is TRBV12-3 or TRBV12-4, the J call TRBJ2-7, with TRBD1 matching 8 bases. The CDR3 extends over 13 amino acids. With V trimmed by 6 bases and J by 2 bases, 3 bases remained unmatched. DNA of the CDR3: TGTGCCAGCAGACGGACAGGGACCTACGAGCAGTACTTC. Amino acids: CASRRTGTYEQYF.

This chain connects TRBV27 to TRBJ2-2; 8 bases line up with TRBD2. This CDR3 has 14 amino acids. The germline CDR1 and CDR2 sequences are MNHEY and SMNVEV (reference sequence). With 4 bases clipped from V and 6 bases from J, the junction kept 4 bases outside the gene matches. The CDR3, as DNA: TGTGCCAGCAGTTCCGGGACTAGGGCCGGGGAGCTGTTTTTT. Translating it yields CASSSGTRAGELFF.

The chain is built from TRBV19 and TRBJ2-2, with 9 bases that match TRBD1. Germline CDR1 is LNHDA and CDR2 is SQIVND (reference sequence). Trimming removed 3 bases from V and 4 bases from J; junction bases left unmatched: 18. This CDR3 spans 20 amino acids. In DNA form, the CDR3 reads TGTGCCAGTAGTATCGCTAAGCTACCCGGGACAGGGAGTGGCACCGGGGAGCTGTTTTTT. Translated: CASSIAKLPGTGSGTGELFF.

The chain uses TRBV5-4 and TRBJ2-7; no definite D call. Germline V gene lookup returns CDR1 SGHNT and CDR2 YYREEE (reference sequence). This CDR3 spans 12 amino acids. V lost 3 bases and J lost 4, with 8 bases in between. This CDR3 is CASSSTAYEQYF. CDR3 in DNA: TGTGCCAGCAGCTCGACTGCGTACGAGCAGTACTTC. Full variable domain (outside the CDR3, taken from reference TRBV5-4 and TRBJ2-7): ETGVTQSPTHLIKTRGQQVTLRCSSQSGHNTVSWYQQALGQGPQFIFQYYREEENGRGNFPPRFSGLQFPNYSSELNVNALELDDSALYLCASSSTAYEQYFGPGTRLTVT.

The chain couples TRBV4-1 to TRBJ1-2, with D unresolved. This CDR3 comprises 14 residues. CDR1 is MGHRA and CDR2 is YSYEKL in the germline V gene. V was trimmed by 1 base and J by 4 bases, leaving 10 bases between them. The CDR3 sequence is CASSQGGGVYGYTF. CDR3 nucleotides: TGCGCCAGCAGCCAAGGTGGAGGTGTCTATGGCTACACCTTC.

The chain has TRBV2 and TRBJ1-5, with D uncertain. This CDR3 is built from 14 residues. CDR1 is SNHLY, CDR2 FYNNEI, per germline. V lost 2 bases and J lost 2, with 7 bases in between. CDR3 nucleotide sequence: TGTGCCAGCAGTGAACAGGTTGGCAATCAGCCCCAGCATTTT. The encoded protein is CASSEQVGNQPQHF.

This clone was seen a handful of times. The chain couples TRBV25-1 to TRBJ1-6, with a possible D match to TRBD1 (6 bases). The CDR3 spans 13 residues. The germline V gene encodes CDR1 MGHDK and CDR2 SYGVNS. Trimming took 4 bases from V and 9 from J, leaving 10 bases between them. CDR3 sequence (DNA): TGTGCCAGCAGTGGTAGGGACACTTCACCCCTCCACTTT. Amino acid sequence: CASSGRDTSPLHF.

The chain is built from TRBV19 and TRBJ2-3; TRBD2 agrees at 8 bases. CDR1 is LNHDA and CDR2 is SQIVND in the germline V gene (reference sequence). The CDR3 contains 15 residues. With 5 bases clipped from V and 6 bases from J, the junction kept 10 bases outside the gene matches. CDR3 sequence: CASSPFSGVPDTQYF. CDR3 nucleotide sequence: TGTGCCAGTAGTCCCTTTAGCGGGGTGCCCGATACGCAGTATTTT.

The gene calls are TRBV6-5 and TRBJ1-1; the D gene is possibly TRBD1 (5 bases). Trimming cost V 6 bases and J 2 bases, with 10 bases left between them. Germline V gene sequence: CDR1 MNHEY, CDR2 SVGAGI. This CDR3 region has 13 residues. The CDR3 here is CASRMTVNTEAFF. The CDR3, as DNA: TGTGCCAGCAGGATGACAGTTAACACTGAAGCTTTCTTT.

This clone was counted a single time. The chain joins TRBV15 to TRBJ2-1, with TRBD2 as a possible D gene (6 bases). Germline lookup yields CDR1 LNHNV and CDR2 YYDKDF (reference sequence). This CDR3 has 16 residues. Trimming left V 0 bases short and J 2 bases short, with 11 bases between. Here the CDR3 reads CATSRDWEATYNEQFF. The CDR3 DNA is TGTGCCACCAGCAGAGATTGGGAGGCGACCTACAATGAGCAGTTCTTC.

The rearrangement uses TRBV7-9 and TRBJ2-3; 9 bases align to TRBD2. Losses at the gene ends were 2 bases for V and 2 bases for J; bases not matched to a gene: 5. The CDR3 spans 16 residues. Germline V gene lookup returns CDR1 SEHNR and CDR2 FQNEAQ (reference sequence). The CDR3 DNA is TGTGCCAGCAGCTTAAGGCTAGCGGGGTTCACAGATACGCAGTATTTT. It encodes CASSLRLAGFTDTQYF.

The chain is built from TRBV30 and TRBJ1-5, with D possibly matching TRBD1 (6 bases). Between the trimmed V and J ends, which lost 4 bases and 0 bases, there was a span of 7 bases. Germline assignment: CDR1 GTSNPN and CDR2 SVGIG (reference sequence). CDR3 size: 13 residues. DNA of the CDR3: TGTGCCTGGAACAGGGATAGCAATCAGCCCCAGCATTTT. Translation gives CAWNRDSNQPQHF.

The V gene is TRBV30, the J gene TRBJ2-2; 9 nucleotides align to TRBD2. J was trimmed by 7 bases and V by 3 bases; bases with no gene match: 3. The germline CDR1 and CDR2 sequences are GTSNPN and SVGIG (reference sequence). The CDR3 totals 13 residues. The chain's CDR3 is CAWSVSGSGELFF. The CDR3 DNA follows: TGTGCCTGGAGCGTTAGCGGGAGCGGGGAGCTGTTTTTT.

V gene TRBV5-1 combines with J gene TRBJ2-1, with TRBD1 identical over 9 bases. Germline CDR1 reads SGHRS; CDR2 reads YFSETQ. V lost 7 bases to trimming and J lost 9 bases; unmatched junction nucleotides: 14. The CDR3 contains 15 residues. CDR3: CASRIGTGYWSEQFF. CDR3 coding DNA: TGCGCCAGCCGCATAGGGACAGGGTATTGGAGTGAGCAGTTCTTC.

The chain recombines TRBV19 with TRBJ2-5, with TRBD1 as a possible D gene (6 bases). Germline V lookup: CDR1 LNHDA, CDR2 SQIVND (reference sequence). V was cut by 5 bases and J by 0 bases, with 16 bases left in between. The CDR3 covers 16 residues. The CDR3 spells CASSATGHLYQETQYF. The CDR3 DNA reads as TGTGCCAGTAGTGCGACGGGACACCTGTACCAAGAGACCCAGTACTTC.